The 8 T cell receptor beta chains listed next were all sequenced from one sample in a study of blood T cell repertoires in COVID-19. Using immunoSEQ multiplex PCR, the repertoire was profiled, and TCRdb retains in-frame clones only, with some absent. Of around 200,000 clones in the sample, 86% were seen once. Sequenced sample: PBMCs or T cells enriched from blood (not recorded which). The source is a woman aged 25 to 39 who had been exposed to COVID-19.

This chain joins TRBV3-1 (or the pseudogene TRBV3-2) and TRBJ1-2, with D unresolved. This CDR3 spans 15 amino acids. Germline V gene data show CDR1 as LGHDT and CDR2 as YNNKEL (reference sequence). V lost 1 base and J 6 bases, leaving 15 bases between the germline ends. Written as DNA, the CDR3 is TGTGCCAGCAGCCAAGGACCAGAGGGTTCAAATGGCTACACCTTC. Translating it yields CASSQGPEGSNGYTF.

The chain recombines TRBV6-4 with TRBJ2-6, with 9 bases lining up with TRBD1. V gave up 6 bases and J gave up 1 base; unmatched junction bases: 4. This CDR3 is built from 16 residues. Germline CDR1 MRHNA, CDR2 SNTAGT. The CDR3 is CASSPGTGSGANVLTF. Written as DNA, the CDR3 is TGTGCCAGCAGCCCCGGGACAGGGTCTGGGGCCAACGTCCTGACTTTC.

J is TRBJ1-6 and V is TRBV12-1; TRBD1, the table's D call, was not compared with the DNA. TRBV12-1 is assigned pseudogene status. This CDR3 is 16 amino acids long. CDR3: CASSPGQGASDSPLHF. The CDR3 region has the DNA TGTGCCAGCAGCCCCGGACAGGGGGCATCTGACTCACCCCTCCACTTT.

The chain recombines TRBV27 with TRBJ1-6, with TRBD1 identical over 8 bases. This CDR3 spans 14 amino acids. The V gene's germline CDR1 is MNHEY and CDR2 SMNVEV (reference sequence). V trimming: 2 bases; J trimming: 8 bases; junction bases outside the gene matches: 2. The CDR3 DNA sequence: TGTGCCAGCAGTTTACAGGGGGCAGATTCACCCCTCCACTTT. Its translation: CASSLQGADSPLHF.

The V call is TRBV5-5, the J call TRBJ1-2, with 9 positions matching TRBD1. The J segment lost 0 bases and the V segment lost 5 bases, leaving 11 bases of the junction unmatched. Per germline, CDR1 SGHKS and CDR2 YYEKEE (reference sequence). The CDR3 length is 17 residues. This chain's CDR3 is CASSLHRDRATNYGYTF. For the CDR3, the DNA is TGTGCCAGCAGTTTACACCGGGACAGGGCCACTAACTATGGCTACACCTTC.

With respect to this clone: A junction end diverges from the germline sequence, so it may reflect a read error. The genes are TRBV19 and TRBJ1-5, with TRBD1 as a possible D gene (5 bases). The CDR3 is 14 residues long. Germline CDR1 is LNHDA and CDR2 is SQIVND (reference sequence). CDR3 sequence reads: CASSRGVPREPQHF. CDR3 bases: TGTGCCAGTAGTAGAGGGGTCCCCCGGGAGCCACAGCATTTT.

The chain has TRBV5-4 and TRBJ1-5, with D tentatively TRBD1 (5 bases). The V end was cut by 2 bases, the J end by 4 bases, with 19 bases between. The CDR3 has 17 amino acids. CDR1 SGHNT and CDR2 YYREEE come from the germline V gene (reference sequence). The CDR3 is CASSFLRGARGNQPQHF. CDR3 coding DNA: TGTGCCAGCAGCTTTCTTCGAGGGGCCCGGGGGAATCAGCCCCAGCATTTT.

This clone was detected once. CDR3 bases: TGTGCCAGCAGTGCAGGGGGGCGCACAGATACGCAGTATTTT. Translated: CASSAGGRTDTQYF. The rearrangement uses TRBV2 and TRBJ2-3; D might be TRBD1 (7 bases). V gave up 4 bases and J gave up 1 base, with 9 bases separating them. The CDR3 extends over 14 amino acids. CDR1 SNHLY and CDR2 FYNNEI come from the germline V gene.